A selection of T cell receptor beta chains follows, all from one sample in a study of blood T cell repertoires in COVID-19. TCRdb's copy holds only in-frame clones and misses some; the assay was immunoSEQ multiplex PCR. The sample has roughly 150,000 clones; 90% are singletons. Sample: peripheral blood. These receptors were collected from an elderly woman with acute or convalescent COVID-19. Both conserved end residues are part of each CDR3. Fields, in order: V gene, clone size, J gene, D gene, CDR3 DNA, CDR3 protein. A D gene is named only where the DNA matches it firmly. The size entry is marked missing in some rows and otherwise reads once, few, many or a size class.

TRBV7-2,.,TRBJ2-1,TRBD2,TGTGCCAGCAGCTTAGTTAGCGGGGGGGCCGAAATGAATGAGCAGTTCTTC,CASSLVSGGAEMNEQFF
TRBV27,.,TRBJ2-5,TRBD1,TGTGCCACCCGACAGGGGGAAGAGACCCAGTACTTC,CATRQGEETQYF
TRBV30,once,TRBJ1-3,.,TGTGCCTGGAGTCCAGGGACATCTGGAAACACCATATATTTT,CAWSPGTSGNTIYF
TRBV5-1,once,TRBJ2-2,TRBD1,TGCGCCAGCAGCTTAAGTTCACCCGGGACAGGGGCCGGGGAGCTGTTTTTT,CASSLSSPGTGAGELFF
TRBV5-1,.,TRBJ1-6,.,TGCGCCAGCAGCTTGGAAGCGGGGGGCGTGAATTCACCCCTCCACTTT,CASSLEAGGVNSPLHF
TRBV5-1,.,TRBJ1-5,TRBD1,TGCGCCAGCAGCCCTGGACAGGGGGATCAGCCCCAGCATTTT,CASSPGQGDQPQHF
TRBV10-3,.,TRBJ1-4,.,TGTGCCATCAGTGACCCCGGCAGGGCGGCTAATGAAAAACTGTTTTTT,CAISDPGRAANEKLFF
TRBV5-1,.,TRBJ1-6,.,TGCGCCAGCAGCTTGGTAATCACCGGGGAAAATTCACCCCTCCACTTT,CASSLVITGENSPLHF
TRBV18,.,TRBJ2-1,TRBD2,TGTGCCAGCTCACCCGGCGCGGGGGATTACAATGAGCAGTTCTTC,CASSPGAGDYNEQFF
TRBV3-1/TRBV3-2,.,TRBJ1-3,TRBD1,TGTGCCAGCAGCCAAGATTCAGGGGGAAGCTCTGGAAACACCATATATTTT,CASSQDSGGSSGNTIYF
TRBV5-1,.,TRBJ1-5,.,TGCGCCAGCAGCTTAGGGGTTGACAATCAGCCCCAGCATTTT,CASSLGVDNQPQHF
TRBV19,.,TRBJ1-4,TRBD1,TGTGCCAGTAGTATAACGGGACAGGAGAACGAAAAACTGTTTTTT,CASSITGQENEKLFF
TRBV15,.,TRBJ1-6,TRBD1,TGTGCCACCAGCACCTCGTACAGGGGGCTGAATTCACCCCTCCACTTT,CATSTSYRGLNSPLHF
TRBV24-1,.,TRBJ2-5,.,TGTGCCACCAGTGACCCAAGCGGAGGTGGAGAGACCCAGTACTTC,CATSDPSGGGETQYF
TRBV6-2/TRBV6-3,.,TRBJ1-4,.,TGTGCCAGCAGTATCCTCGGGGAAAAACTGTTTTTT,CASSILGEKLFF
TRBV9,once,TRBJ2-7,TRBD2,TGTGCCAGCAGCCCCGGACTAGCGGGGGCTGTCTACGAGCAGTACTTC,CASSPGLAGAVYEQYF